This entry concerns a single T cell receptor (beta chain). The sample is drawn from a study of blood T cell repertoires in COVID-19. Overall study context: COVID-19 samples, acute and convalescent, were from the United States, Italy and Spain.

The V and J ends lost 8 bases and 1 base, in that order; junction bases with no gene match: 7. CDR3 length: 15 residues. Germline assignment: CDR1 MNHEY and CDR2 SVGAGI. Those who participated ranged in age from about 18 to 95 years and resided in about two dozen US areas. Profiled with immunoSEQ multiplex PCR; TCRdb holds only in-frame clones, not every one. The sample has 150,000 or so clones, 75% to 90% seen once. The chain links TRBV6-5 to TRBJ2-3, with 9 positions matching TRBD2. The TCR comes from a woman between 40 and 55 years old who had been exposed to COVID-19. Specimen: PBMCs or T cells enriched from blood (not recorded which). CDR3 nucleotides: TGTGCCAGCTTTGCAAGCGGGGGGCGCACAGATACGCAGTATTTT. This translates into CASFASGGRTDTQYF.